These 20 T cell receptor beta chains came from one sample sequenced in a study of Graves' ophthalmopathy and Graves' hyperthyroidism. Transcripts of RNA were the source for amplifying TCR beta CDR3 regions. First-round RT-PCR relied on HTBI primers, and a second-round multiplex PCR came next. TCRdb itself ran the multiplex PCR reads through MiXCR, one entry per CDR3 protein. Altogether 740,000 or so distinct CDR3 sequences are present, approximately 40% being singletons, with the ten largest covering roughly 46%. Input material: peripheral blood. The origin of the receptors is an adult man with Graves' ophthalmopathy.

The J gene is TRBJ2-7, the V gene TRBV25-1; 12 bases map to TRBD1. The CDR3 spans 15 residues. The junction had 8 bases not matched to a gene; V was cut back by 6 bases and J by 5 bases. The germline V gene has CDR1 MGHDK and CDR2 SYGVNS. CDR3 bases: TGTGCCAGCAGCTTAGCCGGGACAGGGGGCGACGAGCAGTACTTC. This encodes CASSLAGTGGDEQYF.

The rearrangement links TRBV6-6 to TRBJ1-4, with a tentative D call TRBD1 (5 bases). CDR1 MNHNY and CDR2 SVGAGI come from the germline V gene (reference sequence). V was clipped by 2 bases and J by 15 bases, with 13 bases between them. The CDR3 consists of 12 residues. In DNA form, the CDR3 reads TGTGCCAGCAGTTACCTGCCCCGAGGGGTGTTTTTT. This codes for CASSYLPRGVFF.

This clonotype was detected only a few times. The gene calls are TRBV19 and TRBJ2-2, with D maybe TRBD2 (5 bases). Trimming left V 6 bases short and J 2 bases short, with 7 bases between. Germline V gene sequence: CDR1 LNHDA, CDR2 SQIVND (reference sequence). The CDR3 spans 13 residues. In DNA, the CDR3 is TGTGCCAGTAGGGAGGTCAACACCGGGGAGCTGTTTTTT. Its protein is CASREVNTGELFF.

This clonotype was counted ten times or more. The CDR3 spells CASRRQGINEKLFF. CDR3 in DNA: TGTGCCAGCAGGAGACAGGGGATTAATGAAAAACTGTTTTTT. The chain carries TRBV11-2 and TRBJ1-4; 8 nucleotides line up with TRBD1. Trimming removed 6 bases from V and 4 bases from J; junction bases left unmatched: 4. The CDR3 is 14 residues long. The germline gives CDR1 SGHAT, CDR2 FQNNGV.

This clonotype was seen a few times. This chain connects TRBV2 to TRBJ1-5, with D perhaps TRBD1 (6 bases). This CDR3 contains 13 residues. CDR1 and CDR2 from the germline V gene are SNHLY and FYNNEI. Trimming stripped 10 bases from V and 1 base from J, with 11 bases between. For the CDR3, the DNA is TGTGCCACCTCGCAGGGGAGCAATCAGCCCCAGCATTTT. This codes for CATSQGSNQPQHF.

The chain has TRBV29-1 and TRBJ1-5; a weak D match, TRBD1 (6 bases). Germline V gene lookup returns CDR1 SQVTM and CDR2 ANQGSEA. V was pared by 6 bases and J by 5 bases, with 17 bases between. CDR3 length: 14 amino acids. DNA of the CDR3: TGCAGCGTCCATAGCAGGGACACTCATCAGCCCCAGCATTTT. Protein product: CSVHSRDTHQPQHF. The full variable domain, with the rest looked up from reference TRBV29-1 and TRBJ1-5, is SAVISQKPSRDICQRGTSLTIQCQVDSQVTMMFWYRQQPGQSLTLIATANQGSEATYESGFVIDKFPISRPNLTFSTLTVSNMSPEDSSIYLCSVHSRDTHQPQHFGDGTRLSIL.

The chain recombines TRBV2 with TRBJ2-5; D is perhaps TRBD1 (5 bases). The CDR3 has 11 amino acids. The germline V and J ends were trimmed by 10 bases and 3 bases, with 9 bases remaining between them. Germline assignment: CDR1 SNHLY and CDR2 FYNNEI. The CDR3 DNA follows: TGTGCCACCCGACAGAAAGAGACCCAGTACTTC. Its protein is CATRQKETQYF.

This clonotype showed up just once. The genes are TRBV3-1 and TRBJ1-6; 7 bases map to TRBD1. CDR3 length: 13 amino acids. V trimming: 4 bases; J trimming: 14 bases; junction bases outside the gene matches: 8. Germline loops: CDR1 LGHDT, CDR2 YNNKEL (reference sequence). As DNA, the CDR3 is TGTGCCAGCAGCCGGACAGGAAGATCATCCCTCCACTTT. Its protein product is CASSRTGRSSLHF.

This clonotype was recorded many times. V usage is TRBV10-3 and J usage is TRBJ2-7, with 7 bases aligning to TRBD1. CDR1 ENHRY and CDR2 SYGVKD come from the germline V gene. V was pared by 0 bases and J by 2 bases, with 10 bases of the junction left unmatched. This CDR3 spans 17 amino acids. CDR3 nucleotides: TGTGCCATCAGTGAGTCAAGTTCTGGACAGGCCACCTACGAGCAGTACTTC. Its translation: CAISESSSGQATYEQYF.

The CDR3 loop reads CASSPLRGREQPQHF. CDR3 bases: TGTGCCAGCAGCCCGCTACGGGGGCGGGAACAGCCCCAGCATTTT. This chain joins TRBV28 and TRBJ1-5; a possible D gene is TRBD1 (6 bases). The V end lost 6 bases, the J end lost 7 bases, and 19 bases lay between the germline ends. This CDR3 has 15 amino acids. CDR1 is MDHEN, CDR2 SYDVKM, per germline. The variable domain in full, with the rest retrieved from reference TRBV28 and TRBJ1-5, is DVKVTQSSRYLVKRTGEKVFLECVQDMDHENMFWYRQDPGLGLRLIYFSYDVKMKEKGDIPEGYSVSREKKERFSLILESASTNQTSMYLCASSPLRGREQPQHFGDGTRLSIL.

This clonotype was recorded at least ten times. The genes are TRBV29-1 and TRBJ2-7; D may be TRBD1 (5 bases). The CDR3 has 13 amino acids. The germline V gene encodes CDR1 SQVTM and CDR2 ANQGSEA. Trimming shortened V by 4 bases and J by 0 bases, and 10 bases separated the two germline ends. For the CDR3, the DNA is TGCAGCGTTGCGTTGACAGTCTCCTACGAGCAGTACTTC. Translation: CSVALTVSYEQYF.

This clonotype was seen a few times. One end of the junction is discordant with germline, which a read error may explain. This chain links TRBV25-1 with TRBJ2-2; 7 bases are a match to TRBD2. There are 15 residues in the CDR3. Germline lookup yields CDR1 MGHDK and CDR2 SYGVNS. CDR3 sequence (DNA): TGTGCCAGCAGCCAAGGGGCGCCGGGAGGCGGGGAGCAGTTTTTT. As protein: CASSQGAPGGGEQFF.

The chain carries TRBV7-3 and TRBJ1-4; maybe TRBD1 (6 bases). V gave up 5 bases and J gave up 11 bases, with 21 bases separating them. Per germline, CDR1 SGHTA and CDR2 FQGTGA. The CDR3 sequence is 15 residues long. As DNA, the CDR3 is TGTGCCAGCAGCCAATCACCGGGGGCCAAAGAGAAACTGTTTTTT. It is translated as CASSQSPGAKEKLFF. Together with reference TRBV7-3 and TRBJ1-4, the CDR3 gives the full variable domain: GAGVSQTPSNKVTEKGKYVELRCDPISGHTALYWYRQSLGQGPEFLIYFQGTGAADDSGLPNDRFFAVRPEGSVSTLKIQRTERGDSAVYLCASSQSPGAKEKLFFGSGTQLSVL.

The gene calls are TRBV7-8 and TRBJ2-6; D is ambiguous. Between the trimmed V and J ends, which lost 10 bases and 0 bases, there was a span of 16 bases. Germline lookup yields CDR1 SGHVS and CDR2 FQNEAQ. This CDR3 has 16 amino acids. CDR3 sequence reads: CAILDPRSSGANVLTF. CDR3 nucleotides: TGTGCCATCCTAGACCCCCGGAGCTCTGGGGCCAACGTCCTGACTTTC.

This clonotype was observed a few times. V gene TRBV28 combines with J gene TRBJ1-1; D gene ambiguous. The CDR3 covers 11 residues. Germline assignment: CDR1 MDHEN and CDR2 SYDVKM. Trimming stripped 3 bases from V and 8 bases from J, with 7 bases between. CDR3 DNA sequence: TGTGCCAGCAGTTTGTACGGGGAAGCTTTCTTT. Translation gives CASSLYGEAFF.

This clonotype was observed a single time. This chain uses TRBV24-1 with TRBJ2-7; D may match TRBD1 or TRBD2 (5 bases each). The DNA end favors TRBJ2-1, so the J call may be wrong. The germline CDR1 and CDR2 sequences are KGHDR and SFDVKD. There are 15 residues in the CDR3. CDR3 sequence reads: CATSDPGRSLNEQFF. DNA of the CDR3: TGTGCCACCAGTGATCCGGGACGCTCGCTCAATGAGCAGTTCTTC.

This sequence joins TRBV9 and TRBJ1-1, with TRBD1 as a possible D gene (5 bases). This CDR3 spans 15 amino acids. Per the germline V gene, CDR1 is SGDLS and CDR2 is YYNGEE. V was pared by 0 bases and J by 2 bases, with 11 bases between. The CDR3 spells CASSVDGGVNTEAFF. The DNA for the CDR3 is TGTGCCAGCAGCGTAGATGGAGGGGTTAACACTGAAGCTTTCTTT.

The chain combines TRBV29-1 with TRBJ2-7; 8 nucleotides match TRBD1. After removal of 8 bases from V and 4 bases from J, the junction contained 10 bases not matched to a gene. The length of the CDR3 is 13 residues. Germline CDR1 is SQVTM and CDR2 is ANQGSEA. CDR3 sequence reads: CSLEAGGAYEQYF. The CDR3 nucleotides read TGCAGCTTAGAGGCAGGGGGCGCGTACGAGCAGTACTTC.

The CDR3 coding sequence is TGTGCCAGCAGCATCTGGGAGGAAAAACTGTTTTTT. Encoded protein: CASSIWEEKLFF. This sequence joins TRBV7-9 and TRBJ1-4; unclear D gene. CDR3 length: 12 residues. V was clipped by 5 bases and J by 8 bases, with 9 bases between them. The germline V gene has CDR1 SEHNR and CDR2 FQNEAQ (reference sequence).

In its sample, this clonotype was seen a few times. The chain uses TRBV12-3 or TRBV12-4 and TRBJ1-2; D call uncertain. This CDR3 is built from 13 residues. Trimming left V 2 bases short and J 3 bases short, with 7 bases between. The CDR3 DNA reads as TGTGCCAGCAGTTTACAGGTCGACTATGGCTACACCTTC. Protein: CASSLQVDYGYTF.